This TCR beta chain was profiled in a study of T-cell memory formation after mild COVID-19. Overall study context: There were largely donor-specific TCR clusters.

This clonotype was seen a handful of times. What it recognizes is unknown. Overall study results and limits: Contracting CD4+ clones sat mainly in CM and EM; CD8+ in EMRA. Clones that shrank (day 15 to 85) were balanced CD4/CD8, whereas later expanders leaned CD4+.

Using its own MiXCR run on the 5' RACE reads, TCRdb lists one record per CDR3 protein. The table records about 150,000 distinct CDR3 sequences, roughly 15% of them present only once. CDR3 length: 19 amino acids. V lost 2 bases and J 0 bases, leaving 19 bases between the germline ends. Per the germline V gene, CDR1 is SNHLY and CDR2 is FYNNEI. The TCR sequence derives from an adult woman who had mild COVID-19 (a few samples of this study predate the infection). Cell type and time point are not known. Sample: PBMCs or a T cell subset sorted from them (not recorded which). The chain employs TRBV2 and TRBJ2-2; no firm D call. CDR3 nucleotide sequence: TGTGCCAGCAGTGAACCCACACACGGTCTGCCTTCGAACACCGGGGAGCTGTTTTTT. Its protein is CASSEPTHGLPSNTGELFF.